Each of the 16 T cell receptor beta chains below was sequenced from the same sample in a study of cytomegalovirus exposure and HLA in healthy donors. With 60 Vbeta and 13 Jbeta primers, the PCR was carried out. TCRdb's copy holds only in-frame clones and misses some; the assay was immunoSEQ multiplex PCR. This table has roughly 70,000 clones, around three quarters appearing once. The sequencing sample was made of PBMCs. The receptors stem from a man aged 50-59 years in good health and CMV-seronegative.

This clone has only a few counts. The rearrangement joins TRBV29-1 to TRBJ1-1; possible D gene TRBD1, 6 bases. The V and J ends lost 6 bases and 0 bases respectively, with 11 bases between them. Germline assignment: CDR1 SQVTM and CDR2 ANQGSEA. The CDR3 has 13 amino acids. CDR3 nucleotide sequence: TGCAGCGTGAACAGGGCTATGAACACTGAAGCTTTCTTT. Protein sequence: CSVNRAMNTEAFF.

This sequence joins TRBV13 and TRBJ1-5; a possible D gene is TRBD1 (5 bases). The germline V gene encodes CDR1 PRHDT and CDR2 FYEKMQ (reference sequence). This CDR3 has 17 residues. V gave up 0 bases and J gave up 3 bases, with 15 bases separating them. CDR3: CASSLGVHRSNNQPQHF. As DNA, the CDR3 is TGTGCCAGCAGCTTAGGGGTCCACAGGAGCAACAATCAGCCCCAGCATTTT.

The chain has TRBV5-5 and TRBJ1-1; D is undetermined. This CDR3 is built from 14 residues. With 10 bases removed from V and 4 bases from J, the gap between germline ends came to 20 bases. The germline V gene encodes CDR1 SGHKS and CDR2 YYEKEE (reference sequence). The CDR3: CAAASGIFSTEAFF. CDR3 nucleotide sequence: TGTGCCGCGGCTAGCGGGATTTTTAGCACTGAAGCTTTCTTT. Full variable domain (missing parts from reference TRBV5-5 and TRBJ1-1): DAGVTQSPTHLIKTRGQQVTLRCSPISGHKSVSWYQQVLGQGPQFIFQYYEKEERGRGNFPDRFSARQFPNYSSELNVNALLLGDSALYLCAAASGIFSTEAFFGQGTRLTVV.

The chain links TRBV5-4 to TRBJ2-3, with D tentatively TRBD2 (7 bases). There are 17 residues in the CDR3. V dropped 3 bases and J dropped 2 bases, with 19 bases sitting between them. Looked up from germline, CDR1 is SGHNT and CDR2 is YYREEE (reference sequence). The CDR3 sequence is CASSSPGRGPTTDTQYF. CDR3 DNA sequence: TGTGCCAGCAGCTCTCCTGGGCGGGGGCCCACCACAGATACGCAGTATTTT.

The rearrangement links TRBV7-9 to TRBJ1-2, with unresolved D. This CDR3 spans 13 amino acids. Germline CDR1 is SEHNR and CDR2 is FQNEAQ (reference sequence). Trimming took 0 bases from V and 4 from J, leaving 6 bases between them. CDR3: CASSLANSYGYTF. CDR3 nucleotides: TGTGCCAGCAGCTTAGCGAACAGCTATGGCTACACCTTC. Complete variable domain (other parts from reference TRBV7-9 and TRBJ1-2): DTGVSQNPRHKITKRGQNVTFRCDPISEHNRLYWYRQTLGQGPEFLTYFQNEAQLEKSRLLSDRFSAERPKGSFSTLEIQRTEQGDSAMYLCASSLANSYGYTFGSGTRLTVV.

The J gene is TRBJ1-1, the V gene TRBV7-8; no clear D. Germline loops: CDR1 SGHVS, CDR2 FQNEAQ. The CDR3 length is 15 residues. The V gene lost 1 base and the J gene lost 0 bases, with 9 bases spanning the gap. The chain's CDR3 is CASSLVGLMNTEAFF. DNA for the CDR3: TGTGCCAGCAGCTTAGTGGGCCTCATGAACACTGAAGCTTTCTTT. The full variable domain, completed using reference TRBV7-8 and TRBJ1-1, is GAGVSQSPRYKVAKRGQDVALRCDPISGHVSLFWYQQALGQGPEFLTYFQNEAQLDKSGLPSDRFFAERPEGSVSTLKIQRTQQEDSAVYLCASSLVGLMNTEAFFGQGTRLTVV.

The V gene is TRBV30, the J gene TRBJ1-6; 9 nucleotides agree with TRBD1. Germline CDR1 is GTSNPN and CDR2 is SVGIG (reference sequence). The CDR3 spans 13 residues. Trimming cost V 7 bases and J 10 bases; bases outside gene matches: 8. The CDR3: CASYRGPGSPLHF. The CDR3 DNA reads as TGTGCCTCCTACAGGGGGCCGGGGTCACCCCTCCACTTT. Combining the CDR3 with reference TRBV30 and TRBJ1-6 gives the whole variable domain SQTIHQWPATLVQPVGSPLSLECTVEGTSNPNLYWYRQAAGRGLQLLFYSVGIGQISSEVPQNLSASRPQDRQFILSSKKLLLSDSGFYLCASYRGPGSPLHFGNGTRLTVT.

The gene calls are TRBV10-3 and TRBJ2-1; 7 bases agree with TRBD2. Germline values: CDR1 ENHRY, CDR2 SYGVKD. CDR3 length: 14 amino acids. Trimming removed 6 bases from V and 8 bases from J; junction bases left unmatched: 10. This chain's CDR3 is CAIRREGRGHEQFF. The CDR3 DNA is TGTGCCATCAGAAGGGAGGGCCGCGGCCATGAGCAGTTCTTC.

A word on this clone: The CDR3 ends on some other residue instead of the conserved phenylalanine or tryptophan, so this is likely a read error. The chain has TRBV30 and TRBJ1-2; D might be TRBD1 (5 bases). The CDR3 spans 13 residues. V was cut by 5 bases and J by 8 bases, with 18 bases left in between. CDR1 and CDR2 from the germline V gene are GTSNPN and SVGIG (reference sequence). The CDR3 loop is CAWAGTSLGGYTV. CDR3 DNA: TGTGCCTGGGCCGGGACTTCCCTGGGCGGCTACACCGTC.

CDR3 DNA: TGTGCCAGCAGTGAGGGCCCATCCTACGAGCAGTACTTC. As protein: CASSEGPSYEQYF. The chain is built from TRBV25-1 and TRBJ2-7, with D hard to call. The germline V gene encodes CDR1 MGHDK and CDR2 SYGVNS. Trimming shortened V by 3 bases and J by 1 base, and 7 bases separated the two germline ends. The CDR3 has 13 residues.

This rearrangement joins TRBV27 to TRBJ2-2; 9 nucleotides line up with TRBD1. This CDR3 region has 16 residues. CDR1 is MNHEY and CDR2 is SMNVEV in the germline V gene (reference sequence). The J segment lost 6 bases and the V segment lost 6 bases, leaving 11 bases of the junction unmatched. CDR3 loop: CASRLQGANLAGELFF. Written as DNA, the CDR3 is TGTGCCAGCAGACTACAGGGGGCGAATTTAGCCGGGGAGCTGTTTTTT.

This rearrangement joins TRBV5-6 to TRBJ1-4; D remains ambiguous. The CDR3 totals 19 residues. Trimming took 1 base from V and 0 from J, leaving 19 bases between them. From germline, CDR1 is SGHDT and CDR2 YYEEEE. CDR3 sequence (DNA): TGTGCCAGCAGCTTGTTTTTGGGCACAACATTTGCAACTAATGAAAAACTGTTTTTT. This codes for CASSLFLGTTFATNEKLFF.

The chain recombines TRBV7-8 with TRBJ1-5, with a possible D match to TRBD1 (5 bases). V was clipped by 2 bases and J by 0 bases, with 8 bases between them. This CDR3 has 15 amino acids. Germline V gene sequence: CDR1 SGHVS, CDR2 FQNEAQ. The CDR3 loop is CASSLSRGSNQPQHF. CDR3 nucleotide sequence: TGTGCCAGCAGCTTAAGTAGGGGTAGCAATCAGCCCCAGCATTTT.

About this clone: A junction boundary mismatches the germline segment, possibly from a read error. The chain couples TRBV7-9 to TRBJ2-7, with unresolved D. The CDR3 sequence is 12 residues long. Germline CDR1 is SEHNR and CDR2 is FQNEAQ (reference sequence). CDR3 region: CSSSDTAGEQYF. The CDR3 DNA follows: TGTTCCAGCAGTGACACGGCCGGCGAGCAGTACTTC.

The V gene is TRBV28, the J gene TRBJ2-7; TRBD1 agrees at 7 bases. CDR1 and CDR2 (germline): MDHEN, SYDVKM. V lost 5 bases and J lost 0; bases outside the gene matches: 16. This CDR3 has 18 residues. The CDR3 DNA reads TGTGCCAGCAGTCCCATAGGTCTTTCCGGGACAGCCTCCTACGAGCAGTACTTC. Translation gives CASSPIGLSGTASYEQYF.

The rearrangement joins TRBV28 to TRBJ1-2, with D perhaps TRBD1 (5 bases). Trimming shortened V by 1 base and J by 7 bases, and 16 bases separated the two germline ends. Germline assignment: CDR1 MDHEN and CDR2 SYDVKM. The CDR3 is made up of 15 amino acids. This chain's CDR3 is CASSLSIRRGGGYTF. DNA for the CDR3: TGTGCCAGCAGTTTATCTATCCGGCGCGGGGGTGGCTACACCTTC.